The 12 T cell receptor beta chains below all came from one sample that was sequenced in a study of blood T cell repertoires in COVID-19. Here immunoSEQ multiplex PCR was the method, and the copy in TCRdb shows in-frame clones only, minus some. The sample records about 190,000 clones, over 75% being singletons. Input material: peripheral blood. The receptors originated from an elderly woman with active or convalescent COVID-19.

The chain links TRBV5-1 to TRBJ2-3, with 7 bases aligning to TRBD1. The CDR3 is made up of 15 amino acids. Germline V gene data show CDR1 as SGHRS and CDR2 as YFSETQ. Losses at the gene ends were 4 bases for V and 4 bases for J; bases not matched to a gene: 9. CDR3 protein: CASSTTTGFSDTQYF. DNA of the CDR3: TGCGCCAGCAGCACGACGACAGGGTTCTCAGATACGCAGTATTTT.

The chain recombines TRBV5-1 with TRBJ2-5; D is perhaps TRBD1 (6 bases). V was clipped by 0 bases and J by 5 bases, with 14 bases between them. Germline V gene data show CDR1 as SGHRS and CDR2 as YFSETQ. The CDR3 is made up of 15 amino acids. The CDR3 sequence: CASSLGQGIAETQYF. The CDR3 DNA reads as TGCGCCAGCAGCTTGGGGCAGGGGATCGCCGAGACCCAGTACTTC.

The rearrangement links TRBV19 to TRBJ1-1, with D possibly TRBD1 on 5 matching bases. V lost 3 bases and J lost 5, with 13 bases in between. The CDR3 extends over 14 amino acids. CDR1 LNHDA and CDR2 SQIVND come from the germline V gene (reference sequence). The CDR3 sequence: CASSMPGLVTEAFF. The CDR3 nucleotides read TGTGCCAGTAGTATGCCAGGGTTAGTTACTGAAGCTTTCTTT.

The V gene is TRBV19, the J gene TRBJ1-4; D remains ambiguous. Per the germline V gene, CDR1 is LNHDA and CDR2 is SQIVND (reference sequence). Trimming left V 3 bases short and J 7 bases short, with 6 bases between. CDR3 length equals 12 residues. The CDR3, as DNA: TGTGCCAGTAGTATGGTCGGTGAAAAACTGTTTTTT. The encoded protein is CASSMVGEKLFF.

This rearrangement joins TRBV7-2 to TRBJ2-7; 10 positions agree with TRBD1. CDR3 length: 14 amino acids. V shed 5 bases and J 9 bases; nucleotides not matched to a gene: 10. Per germline, CDR1 SGHTA and CDR2 FQGNSA. The CDR3 loop reads CASSRFGQGDAQYF. The CDR3 DNA reads as TGTGCCAGCAGCCGGTTCGGACAGGGGGATGCGCAGTACTTC.

On this clone itself: This same CDR3 is encoded by further DNA sequences in the sample. The V gene is TRBV9, the J gene TRBJ2-5; D is undetermined. The CDR3 consists of 12 residues. Germline CDR1 is SGDLS and CDR2 is YYNGEE. V dropped 0 bases and J dropped 4 bases, with 4 bases sitting between them. This CDR3 reads CASSVGGETQYF. The CDR3 DNA is TGTGCCAGCAGCGTAGGAGGAGAGACCCAGTACTTC.

Comment on this clone: Compared with germline, one end of the junction differs, possibly owing to a read error. The rearrangement links TRBV5-1 to TRBJ1-2; the D gene is possibly TRBD1 (6 bases). CDR1 is SGHRS, CDR2 YFSETQ, per germline. This CDR3 contains 10 residues. The CDR3: CASSSQGLSF. As DNA, the CDR3 is TGCGCCAGCAGCTCCCAGGGGCTATCCTTC.

The J gene is TRBJ2-2, the V gene TRBV7-6; 8 nucleotides line up with TRBD2. J was trimmed by 0 bases and V by 2 bases; bases with no gene match: 2. The length of the CDR3 is 16 residues. Germline loops: CDR1 SGHVS, CDR2 FNYEAQ. CDR3 bases: TGTGCCAGCAGCTTACAGCGGGGGACGAACACCGGGGAGCTGTTTTTT. Encoded protein: CASSLQRGTNTGELFF.

The chain carries TRBV28 and TRBJ2-7; no clear D gene. V gave up 7 bases and J gave up 1 base, with 8 bases separating them. CDR1 is MDHEN, CDR2 SYDVKM, per germline. The CDR3 has 12 residues. The CDR3 DNA follows: TGTGCCAGCACGTCTAGTTCCTACGAGCAGTACTTC. Translation: CASTSSSYEQYF.

The chain has TRBV5-5 and TRBJ2-7, with 7 bases fitting TRBD2. The CDR3 extends over 15 amino acids. V lost 7 bases and J lost 2; bases outside the gene matches: 12. Germline CDR1 reads SGHKS; CDR2 reads YYEKEE (reference sequence). The CDR3: CASSPPGLEAYEQYF. CDR3 DNA: TGTGCCAGCTCCCCCCCCGGACTAGAGGCCTACGAGCAGTACTTC. The full variable domain, rest sourced from reference TRBV5-5 and TRBJ2-7, is DAGVTQSPTHLIKTRGQQVTLRCSPISGHKSVSWYQQVLGQGPQFIFQYYEKEERGRGNFPDRFSARQFPNYSSELNVNALLLGDSALYLCASSPPGLEAYEQYFGPGTRLTVT.

A single count supports this clone. V and J are TRBV2 and TRBJ2-5; D uncertain. Trimming cost V 8 bases and J 7 bases, with 14 bases left between them. CDR1 and CDR2 from the germline V gene are SNHLY and FYNNEI. This CDR3 is 12 amino acids long. As DNA, the CDR3 is TGTGCCAGCTTTTTGTTATTCGGGACCCAGTACTTC. Translating it yields CASFLLFGTQYF.

This chain uses TRBV12-3 or TRBV12-4 with TRBJ1-1; 8 bases fit TRBD1. J lost 7 bases, V lost 5 bases, and 6 bases had no gene match. This CDR3 is built from 13 residues. The CDR3 is CASSPRTGSEAFF. DNA for the CDR3: TGTGCCAGCAGTCCACGGACAGGGAGTGAAGCTTTCTTT.